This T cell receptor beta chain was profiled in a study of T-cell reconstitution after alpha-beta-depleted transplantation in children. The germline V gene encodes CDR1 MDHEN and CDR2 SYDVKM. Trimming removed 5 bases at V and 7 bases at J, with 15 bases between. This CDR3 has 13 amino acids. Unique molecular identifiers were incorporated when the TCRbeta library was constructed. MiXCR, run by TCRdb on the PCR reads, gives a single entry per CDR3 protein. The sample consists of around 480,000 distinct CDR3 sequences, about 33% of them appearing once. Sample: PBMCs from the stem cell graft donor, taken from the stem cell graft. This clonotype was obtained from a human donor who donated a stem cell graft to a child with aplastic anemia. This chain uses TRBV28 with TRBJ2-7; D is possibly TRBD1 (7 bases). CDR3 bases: TGTGCCAGCAGTCAGGGGGACTTTGGGGAGCAGTACGTC. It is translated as CASSQGDFGEQYV.